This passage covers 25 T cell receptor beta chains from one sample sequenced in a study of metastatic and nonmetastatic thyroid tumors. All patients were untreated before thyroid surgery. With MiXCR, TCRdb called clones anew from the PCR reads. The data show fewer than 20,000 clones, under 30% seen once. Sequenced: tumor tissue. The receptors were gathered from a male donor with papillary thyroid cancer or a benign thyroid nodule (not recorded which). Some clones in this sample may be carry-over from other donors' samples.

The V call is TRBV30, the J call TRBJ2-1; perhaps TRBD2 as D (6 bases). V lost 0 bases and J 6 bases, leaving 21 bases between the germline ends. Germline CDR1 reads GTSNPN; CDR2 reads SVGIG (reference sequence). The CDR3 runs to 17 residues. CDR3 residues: CAWSVRGRGLRPNEQFF. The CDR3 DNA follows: TGTGCCTGGAGTGTAAGAGGAAGGGGACTCAGGCCCAATGAGCAGTTCTTC.

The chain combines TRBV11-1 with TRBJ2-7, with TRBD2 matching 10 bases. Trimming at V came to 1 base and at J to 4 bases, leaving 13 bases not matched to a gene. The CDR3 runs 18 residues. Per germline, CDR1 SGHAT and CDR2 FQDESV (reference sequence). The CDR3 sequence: CASSLELAGSPPRYEQYF. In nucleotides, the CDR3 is TGTGCCAGCAGCTTAGAACTAGCGGGAAGTCCACCCCGATACGAGCAGTACTTC.

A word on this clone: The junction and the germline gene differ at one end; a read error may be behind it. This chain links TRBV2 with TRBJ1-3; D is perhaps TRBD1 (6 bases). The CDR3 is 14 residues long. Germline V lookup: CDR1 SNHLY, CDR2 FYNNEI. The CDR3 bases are TGTGCCAGAAATACAGGGCACTGTGGAAACACCATAAATTTT. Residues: CARNTGHCGNTINF.

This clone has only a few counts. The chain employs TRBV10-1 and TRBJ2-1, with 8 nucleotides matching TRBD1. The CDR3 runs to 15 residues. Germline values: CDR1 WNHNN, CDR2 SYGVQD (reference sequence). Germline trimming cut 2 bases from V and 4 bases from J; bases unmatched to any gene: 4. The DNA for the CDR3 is TGCGCCAGCAGTGAGAACCAGGGGGCGTACAATGAGCAGTTCTTC. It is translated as CASSENQGAYNEQFF.

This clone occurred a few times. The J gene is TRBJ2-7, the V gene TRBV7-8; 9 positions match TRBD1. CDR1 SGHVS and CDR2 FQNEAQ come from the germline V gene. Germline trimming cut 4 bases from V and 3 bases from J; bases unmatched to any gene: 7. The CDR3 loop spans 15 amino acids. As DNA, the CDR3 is TGTGCCAGCAGCTCAGAGGGACAGGGTAACTACGAGCAGTACTTC. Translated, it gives CASSSEGQGNYEQYF. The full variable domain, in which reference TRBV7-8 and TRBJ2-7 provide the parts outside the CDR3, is GAGVSQSPRYKVAKRGQDVALRCDPISGHVSLFWYQQALGQGPEFLTYFQNEAQLDKSGLPSDRFFAERPEGSVSTLKIQRTQQEDSAVYLCASSSEGQGNYEQYFGPGTRLTVT.

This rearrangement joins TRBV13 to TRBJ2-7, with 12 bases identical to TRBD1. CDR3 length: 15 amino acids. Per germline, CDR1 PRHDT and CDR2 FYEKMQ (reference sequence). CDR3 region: CCSSLPGQGALEQYF. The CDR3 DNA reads TGTTGCAGCAGCTTGCCGGGACAGGGGGCTCTAGAGCAGTACTTC.

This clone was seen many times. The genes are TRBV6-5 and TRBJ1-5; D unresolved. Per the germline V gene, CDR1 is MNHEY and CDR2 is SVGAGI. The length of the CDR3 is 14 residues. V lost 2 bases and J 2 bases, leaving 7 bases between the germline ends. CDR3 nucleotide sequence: TGTGCCAGCAGTTACGGTGGGGGCAATCAGCCCCAGCATTTT. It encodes CASSYGGGNQPQHF.

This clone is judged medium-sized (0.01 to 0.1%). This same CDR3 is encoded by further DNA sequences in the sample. In nucleotides, the CDR3 is TGTGCCAGTAGTATGGCGGGAGGGAGCACAGATACGCAGTATTTT. Its translation is CASSMAGGSTDTQYF. The V and J genes are TRBV19 and TRBJ2-3, with 9 bases lining up with TRBD2. Germline loops: CDR1 LNHDA, CDR2 SQIVND (reference sequence). The ends lost 3 bases at V and 0 bases at J; junction bases unmatched: 1. The CDR3 sequence is 15 residues long.

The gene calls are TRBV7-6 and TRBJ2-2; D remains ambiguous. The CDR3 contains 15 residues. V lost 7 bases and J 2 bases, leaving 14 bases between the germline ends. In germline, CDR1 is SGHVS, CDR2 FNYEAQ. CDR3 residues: CASKDPLANTGELFF. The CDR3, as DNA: TGTGCCAGCAAGGACCCGCTCGCAAACACCGGGGAGCTGTTTTTT.

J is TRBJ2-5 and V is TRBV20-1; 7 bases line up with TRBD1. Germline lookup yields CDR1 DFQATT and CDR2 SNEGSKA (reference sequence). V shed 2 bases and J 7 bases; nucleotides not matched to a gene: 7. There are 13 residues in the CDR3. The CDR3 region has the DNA TGCAGTGCTAGAACAACAGGGGCAGGGACCCAGTACTTC. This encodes CSARTTGAGTQYF.

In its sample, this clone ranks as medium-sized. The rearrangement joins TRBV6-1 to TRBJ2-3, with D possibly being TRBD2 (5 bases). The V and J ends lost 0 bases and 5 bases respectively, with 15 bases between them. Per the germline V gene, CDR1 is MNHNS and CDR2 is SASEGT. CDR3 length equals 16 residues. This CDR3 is CASSEAMGNGGDTQYF. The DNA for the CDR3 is TGTGCCAGCAGTGAAGCCATGGGGAATGGAGGAGATACGCAGTATTTT.

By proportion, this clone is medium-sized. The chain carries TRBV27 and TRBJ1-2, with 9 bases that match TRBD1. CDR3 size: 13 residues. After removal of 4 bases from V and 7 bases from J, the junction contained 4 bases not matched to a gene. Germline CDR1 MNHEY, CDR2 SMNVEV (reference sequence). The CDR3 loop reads CASSYTGGGGYTF. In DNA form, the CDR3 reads TGTGCCAGCAGTTATACAGGGGGCGGTGGCTACACCTTC.

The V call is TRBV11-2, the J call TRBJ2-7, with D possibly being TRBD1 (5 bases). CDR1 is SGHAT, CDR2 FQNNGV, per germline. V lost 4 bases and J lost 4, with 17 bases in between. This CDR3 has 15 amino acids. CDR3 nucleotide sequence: TGTGCCAGCAGCTCCTACGAGGACAAAGATTACGAGCAGTACTTC. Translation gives CASSSYEDKDYEQYF.

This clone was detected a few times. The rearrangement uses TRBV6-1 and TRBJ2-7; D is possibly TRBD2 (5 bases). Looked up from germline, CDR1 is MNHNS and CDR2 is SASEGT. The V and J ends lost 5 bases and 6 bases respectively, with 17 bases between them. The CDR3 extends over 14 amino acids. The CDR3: CASSNTGRGTEQYF. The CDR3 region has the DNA TGTGCCAGCAGTAATACGGGCCGGGGAACCGAGCAGTACTTC.

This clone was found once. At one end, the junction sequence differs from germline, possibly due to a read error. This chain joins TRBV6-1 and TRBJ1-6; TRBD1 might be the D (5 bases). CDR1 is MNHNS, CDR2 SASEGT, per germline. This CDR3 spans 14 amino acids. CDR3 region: CASSEGAEPSPLHF. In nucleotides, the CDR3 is TGTGCAAGCAGTGAAGGGGCAGAGCCATCACCCCTCCACTTT.

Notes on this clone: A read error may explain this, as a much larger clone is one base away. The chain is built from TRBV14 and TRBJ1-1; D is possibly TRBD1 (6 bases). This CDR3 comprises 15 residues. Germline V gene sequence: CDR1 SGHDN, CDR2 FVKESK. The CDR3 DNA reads TGTGTCAGCAGCCCGGGACACCTCATGGTCACTGAAGCTTTCTTT. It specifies CVSSPGHLMVTEAFF.

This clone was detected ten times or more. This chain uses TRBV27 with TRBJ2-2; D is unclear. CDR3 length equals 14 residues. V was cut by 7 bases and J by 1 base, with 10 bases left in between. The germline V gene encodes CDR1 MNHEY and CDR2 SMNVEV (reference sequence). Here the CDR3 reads CASTRGVNTGELFF. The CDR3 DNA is TGTGCCAGCACCCGAGGTGTGAACACCGGGGAGCTGTTTTTT.

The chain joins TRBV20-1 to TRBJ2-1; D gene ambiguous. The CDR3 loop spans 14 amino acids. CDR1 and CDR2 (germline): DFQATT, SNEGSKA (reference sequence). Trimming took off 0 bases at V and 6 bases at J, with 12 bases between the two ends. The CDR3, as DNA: TGCAGTGCTAGAGATCGCCAGCCTCCCAATGAGCAGTTCTTC. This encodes CSARDRQPPNEQFF.

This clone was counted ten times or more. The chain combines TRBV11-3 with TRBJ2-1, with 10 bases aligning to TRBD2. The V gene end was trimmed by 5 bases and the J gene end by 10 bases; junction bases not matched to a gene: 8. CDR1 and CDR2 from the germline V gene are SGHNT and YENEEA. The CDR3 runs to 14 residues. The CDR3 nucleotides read TGTGCCAGCAGCCGGACTAGCGGAGGAGGGGAGCAGTTCTTC. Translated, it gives CASSRTSGGGEQFF.

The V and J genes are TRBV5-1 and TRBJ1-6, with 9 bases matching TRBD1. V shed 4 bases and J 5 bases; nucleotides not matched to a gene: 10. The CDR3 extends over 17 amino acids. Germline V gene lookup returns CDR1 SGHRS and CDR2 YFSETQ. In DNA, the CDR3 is TGCGCCAGCAGCGACGGACAGGGGATAAGAAATAATTCACCCCTCCACTTT. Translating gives CASSDGQGIRNNSPLHF.

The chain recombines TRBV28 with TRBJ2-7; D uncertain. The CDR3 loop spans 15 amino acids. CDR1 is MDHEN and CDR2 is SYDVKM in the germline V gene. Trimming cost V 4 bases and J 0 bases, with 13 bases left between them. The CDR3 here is CASSSPGSRSYEQYF. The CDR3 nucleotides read TGTGCCAGCAGTTCCCCAGGTAGCCGCTCCTACGAGCAGTACTTC.

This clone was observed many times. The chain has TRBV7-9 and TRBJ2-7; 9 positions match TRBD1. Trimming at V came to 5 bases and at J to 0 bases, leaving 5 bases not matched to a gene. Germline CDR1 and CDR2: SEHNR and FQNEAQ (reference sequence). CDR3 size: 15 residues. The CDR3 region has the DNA TGTGCCAGCAGCCCCGGGACAGGGCCCTCCTACGAGCAGTACTTC. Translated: CASSPGTGPSYEQYF.

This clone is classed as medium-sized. CDR3 residues: CASRRPGTSTGELFF. For the CDR3, the DNA is TGTGCCAGTAGAAGACCCGGGACAAGCACCGGGGAGCTGTTTTTT. V and J are TRBV19 and TRBJ2-2, with TRBD1 as a possible D gene (6 bases). Deletions cut 6 bases from V and 4 bases from J, with 15 bases between. The CDR3 extends over 15 amino acids. Germline loops: CDR1 LNHDA, CDR2 SQIVND (reference sequence).

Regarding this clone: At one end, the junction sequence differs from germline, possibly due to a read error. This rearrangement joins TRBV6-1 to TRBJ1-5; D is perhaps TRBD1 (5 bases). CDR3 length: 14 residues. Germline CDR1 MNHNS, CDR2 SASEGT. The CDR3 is CACSAREGNPPQHF. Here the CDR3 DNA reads TGTGCCTGCAGTGCCAGGGAAGGCAATCCGCCCCAGCATTTT.

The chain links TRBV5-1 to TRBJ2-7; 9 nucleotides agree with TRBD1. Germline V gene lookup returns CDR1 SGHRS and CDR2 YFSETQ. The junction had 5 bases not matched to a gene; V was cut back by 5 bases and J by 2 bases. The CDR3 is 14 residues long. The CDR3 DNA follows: TGCGCCAGCAGGCCCGGGACAGGGACCTACGAGCAGTACTTC. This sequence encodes CASRPGTGTYEQYF.